The clone carrying this T cell receptor beta chain was counted between two and nine times. Germline CDR1 is SGHTA and CDR2 is FQGNSA. The junction had 2 bases not matched to a gene; V was cut back by 1 base and J by 2 bases. The CDR3 is 15 amino acids. This sample was included in a study of blood T cells in healthy people across ages. The wider study: There was about one barcoded beta molecule captured by template switching per two T cells.

Combining a sample-barcoded 5' primer with a J-beta primer mix, a second PCR ran for roughly 7 to 12 cycles. Each single sample gave us at least 2.5 million CDR3-containing paired-end reads. In TCRdb, the 5' RACE reads were re-called with MiXCR into one record per CDR3 protein. Of some 710,000 distinct CDR3 sequences listed, 22% were seen once; the top ten hold less than 25%. The sample, 7.5 to 10 milliliters of peripheral blood, was drawn from each donor. V is TRBV7-2 and J is TRBJ2-3; 8 bases line up with TRBD1. The sequence derives from a man aged 65 to 79 in good health. The source material was blood. Written as DNA, the CDR3 is TGTGCCAGCAGCTTAGGGACAGGGCTCACAGATACGCAGTATTTT. This codes for CASSLGTGLTDTQYF.